This TCR beta chain originates from a study of cytomegalovirus exposure and HLA in healthy donors. V was shortened by 0 bases and J by 0 bases, with 15 bases between the two germline ends. The germline V gene has CDR1 SGHTS and CDR2 YDEGEE. CDR3 length equals 17 residues. Use of 60 Vbeta and 13 Jbeta primers characterized the PCR. Assay used: immunoSEQ multiplex PCR; TCRdb lists only in-frame clones, some missing. The sample comprises 150,000 to 200,000 clones, around 62% of which are singletons, and about 3.2% rests with the top ten. Study-level findings and limits: The listing of fewer than 200 TCR beta chains classed them as cytomegalovirus-associated.

This clone has just a few counts. Antigen: not known. V is TRBV5-8 and J is TRBJ1-1; no reliable D call. The TCR sequence derives from a man aged 35 to 55 in good health and CMV-seronegative. Sequences were obtained from PBMCs. CDR3 bases: TGTGCCAGCAGCTTGGAAGGCGGCGAGATTATGAACACTGAAGCTTTCTTT. Its protein is CASSLEGGEIMNTEAFF.